This T cell receptor (beta chain) was captured by sequencing in a study of identical twins. There were only healthy Caucasians among the donors. TCRdb processed the 5' RACE reads anew with MiXCR; each CDR3 protein has one entry. Among hundreds of thousands of distinct CDR3 sequences listed, approximately 13% were seen once. CDR3 length: 16 residues. In germline, CDR1 is ENHRY, CDR2 SYGVKD. With V trimmed by 0 bases and J by 2 bases, 3 bases remained unmatched. Regarding this clonotype: The antigen remains unidentified.

Study-wide findings and caveats: Potential partial confounding of zero-insertion analyses by invariant MAIT and iNKT cells was noted.

These data were likewise used in another study, on yellow fever vaccine responses in identical twins.

V usage is TRBV10-3 and J usage is TRBJ2-5, with 10 bases fitting TRBD2. The specimen sequenced was PBMCs. The TCR sequence derives from a woman aged 18-29 years in good health. The CDR3 DNA follows: TGTGCCATCAGTGAGTCGGCTAGCGGGGGACAAGAGACCCAGTACTTC. Residues: CAISESASGGQETQYF.